These T cell receptor beta chains were read from a single sample in a study of tumor-infiltrating lymphocytes in primary liver carcinoma. In TCRdb, the multiplex PCR reads were re-called with MiXCR into one record per CDR3 protein. Here the sample spans about 310,000 distinct CDR3 sequences, 58% being singletons. The sequenced material came from peripheral blood. The receptors were sampled from a young woman with primary liver carcinoma and hepatitis B virus infection. CDR3s leave out the opening cysteine and the closing phenylalanine or tryptophan.

V gene	J gene	CDR3 protein
TRBV6-5	TRBJ1-1	ASSYSDRGAEAF
TRBV5-1	TRBJ2-1	ASSDPSLSYNEQF
TRBV5-1	TRBJ2-1	SSSLGQGSYNEQF
TRBV4-1	TRBJ2-7	ASSQADLPYEQY
TRBV30	TRBJ2-1	AWSVPLAGARNEQF
TRBV4-3	TRBJ2-4	ASSHGENIQY
TRBV11-2	TRBJ2-3	ANSLDLVSGRIDTQY
TRBV12-3/TRBV12-4	TRBJ2-3	ASSSDWAWRRY
TRBV6-5	TRBJ1-2	ASSLGGTAYGYT
TRBV5-6	TRBJ2-7	VSSLGGSYEQY
TRBV12-3/TRBV12-4	TRBJ2-7	ASSPGHLDEQY
TRBV6-2/TRBV6-3	TRBJ2-7	ASSSATPNRGLYEQC
TRBV29-1	TRBJ2-1	SVGWTSRQSNEQF
TRBV6-5	TRBJ1-1	ASSYFQGHTEAF
TRBV4-1	TRBJ1-5	TSSRGTGGAGQPQH
TRBV10-2	TRBJ1-5	ASRTGTGERQPQH
TRBV6-6	TRBJ1-2	ASSYGTERTLYGYT
TRBV13	TRBJ1-1	AGRTDGPFEAF
TRBV4-3	TRBJ1-1	ASSQVSGGSGAF
TRBV6-2/TRBV6-3	TRBJ2-1	ASSYIGLHNEQF
TRBV29-1	TRBJ2-2	SVAYPNTGELF
TRBV7-9	TRBJ2-2	ASSLRFSEDGELF
TRBV12-3/TRBV12-4	TRBJ2-3	VSSSRGDTQY
TRBV4-1	TRBJ2-7	ARRFDSFSGEQY
TRBV5-6	TRBJ1-1	ASSFMTTGAF
TRBV6-1	TRBJ2-7	ASADRRGGGYEQY
TRBV28	TRBJ2-4	ASSPGGAGSSKNIQY
TRBV11-2	TRBJ2-7	ASSGGVGVSYEQY
TRBV6-2/TRBV6-3	TRBJ1-4	ASSSPAGGNEKLF
TRBV5-6	TRBJ1-1	ASSLFRMNTEAF
TRBV7-9	TRBJ2-5	ASSSPGQFQETQY
TRBV12-3/TRBV12-4	TRBJ2-1	ASRTTGGLYNEQF
TRBV6-1	TRBJ2-7	ASSELPGNPYDQY
TRBV12-3/TRBV12-4	TRBJ2-3	ASSLLGRTQY
TRBV12-3/TRBV12-4	TRBJ2-6	ASTTFREPGANVLT
TRBV13	TRBJ2-7	ASSYRGQTLREQY
TRBV12-3/TRBV12-4	TRBJ1-1	ASSFRLGEAF
TRBV4-3	TRBJ1-5	ASSAVGDQPQH
TRBV6-5	TRBJ2-1	ASRWDGGALGEQF
TRBV6-5	TRBJ1-5	ASSGGTPYSNQPQH
TRBV4-1	TRBJ2-1	ASSTISGGRGNEQF
TRBV10-3	TRBJ2-1	AITRNSYNEQF
TRBV13	TRBJ1-2	ASSRVGDGYT
TRBV7-9	TRBJ2-5	ASKGAYQETQY
TRBV4-1	TRBJ2-5	ASSQGTGKETQY
TRBV11-2	TRBJ2-6	ASSFFQAGANVLA
TRBV11-2	TRBJ2-3	ASSLLTISTDTQY
TRBV7-9	TRBJ1-2	ASSLDGFLEGYT
TRBV28	TRBJ2-1	ASSSLAGIAYNEQF
TRBV6-1	TRBJ1-1	ATRQRRVYTEAF
TRBV29-1	TRBJ2-2	GVCDSSNTGELF
TRBV12-3/TRBV12-4	TRBJ2-1	ASSSVRASGYNEQF
TRBV7-9	TRBJ1-4	ASSLGGEKIEKLF
TRBV14	TRBJ2-7	ASSQFLSYSTSGEQY
TRBV2	TRBJ2-1	ASRMGGASDEQF
TRBV11-2	TRBJ2-3	VSSGGAGLSTDTQY
TRBV24-1	TRBJ2-1	ATSDLLNSNEQF